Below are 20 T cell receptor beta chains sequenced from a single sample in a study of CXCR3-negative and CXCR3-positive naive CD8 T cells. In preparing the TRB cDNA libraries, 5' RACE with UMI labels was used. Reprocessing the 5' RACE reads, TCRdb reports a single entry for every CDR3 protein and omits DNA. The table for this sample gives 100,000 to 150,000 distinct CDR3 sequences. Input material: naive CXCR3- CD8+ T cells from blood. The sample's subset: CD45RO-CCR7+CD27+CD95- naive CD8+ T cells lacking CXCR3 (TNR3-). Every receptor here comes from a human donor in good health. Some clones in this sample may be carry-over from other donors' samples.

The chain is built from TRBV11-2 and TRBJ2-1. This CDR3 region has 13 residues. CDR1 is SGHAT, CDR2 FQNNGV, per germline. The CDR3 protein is CASSFGVDNEQFF.

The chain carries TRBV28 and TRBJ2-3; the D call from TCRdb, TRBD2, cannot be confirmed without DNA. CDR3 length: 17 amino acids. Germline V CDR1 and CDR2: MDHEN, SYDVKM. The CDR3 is CASSETRLAGARDTQYF. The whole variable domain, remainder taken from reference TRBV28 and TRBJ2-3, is DVKVTQSSRYLVKRTGEKVFLECVQDMDHENMFWYRQDPGLGLRLIYFSYDVKMKEKGDIPEGYSVSREKKERFSLILESASTNQTSMYLCASSETRLAGARDTQYFGPGTRLTVL.

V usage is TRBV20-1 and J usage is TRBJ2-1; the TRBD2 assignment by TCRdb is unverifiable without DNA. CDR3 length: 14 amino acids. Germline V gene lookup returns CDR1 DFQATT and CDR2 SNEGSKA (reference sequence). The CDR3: CSAGLADPRDEQFF.

The CDR3 loop reads CASRTGAQETQYF. The chain combines TRBV27 with TRBJ2-5; absent DNA, TCRdb's TRBD2 call cannot be checked. This CDR3 is 13 amino acids long. CDR1 MNHEY and CDR2 SMNVEV come from the germline V gene (reference sequence).

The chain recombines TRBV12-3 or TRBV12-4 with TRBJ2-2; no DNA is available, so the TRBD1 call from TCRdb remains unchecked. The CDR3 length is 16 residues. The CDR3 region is CASSQPGSPTTGELFF.

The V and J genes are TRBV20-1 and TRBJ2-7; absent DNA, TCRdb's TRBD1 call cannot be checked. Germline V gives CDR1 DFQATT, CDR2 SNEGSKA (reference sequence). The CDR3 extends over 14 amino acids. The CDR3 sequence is CSAIGTGAPGGQYF.

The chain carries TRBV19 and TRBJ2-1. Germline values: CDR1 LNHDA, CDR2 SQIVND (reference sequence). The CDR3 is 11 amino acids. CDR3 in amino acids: CASSMVNEQFF.

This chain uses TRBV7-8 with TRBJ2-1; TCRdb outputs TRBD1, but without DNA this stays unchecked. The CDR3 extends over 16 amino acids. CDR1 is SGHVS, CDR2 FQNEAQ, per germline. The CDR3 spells CASSLVFGDRGAEQFF.

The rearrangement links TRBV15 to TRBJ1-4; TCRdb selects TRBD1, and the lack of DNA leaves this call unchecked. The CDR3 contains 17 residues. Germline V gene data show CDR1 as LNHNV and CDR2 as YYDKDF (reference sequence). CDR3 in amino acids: CATSRDWQGVTNEKLFF.

This CDR3 is CASSFSSAYEQYF. This chain joins TRBV5-6 and TRBJ2-7. CDR1 is SGHDT and CDR2 is YYEEEE in the germline V gene. The CDR3 loop spans 13 amino acids.

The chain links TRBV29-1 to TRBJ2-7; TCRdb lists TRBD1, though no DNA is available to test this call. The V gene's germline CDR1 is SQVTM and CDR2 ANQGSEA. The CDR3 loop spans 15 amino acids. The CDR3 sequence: CSVEEVGQVGYEQYF.

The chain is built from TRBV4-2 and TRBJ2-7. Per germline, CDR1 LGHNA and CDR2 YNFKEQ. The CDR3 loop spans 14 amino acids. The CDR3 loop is CASSQALFYYEQYF.

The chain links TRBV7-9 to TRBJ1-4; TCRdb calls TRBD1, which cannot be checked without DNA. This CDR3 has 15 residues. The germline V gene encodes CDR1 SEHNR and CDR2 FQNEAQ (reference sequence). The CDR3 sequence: CASSLGSVGLEKLFF.

CDR3 loop: CSVEDHGVLGQYF. The rearrangement joins TRBV29-1 to TRBJ2-7. The CDR3 loop spans 13 amino acids. Per the germline V gene, CDR1 is SQVTM and CDR2 is ANQGSEA.

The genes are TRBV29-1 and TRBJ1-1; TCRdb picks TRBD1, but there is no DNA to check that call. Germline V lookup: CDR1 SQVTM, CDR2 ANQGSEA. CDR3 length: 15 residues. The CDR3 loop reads CSVYGDLRLNTEAFF.

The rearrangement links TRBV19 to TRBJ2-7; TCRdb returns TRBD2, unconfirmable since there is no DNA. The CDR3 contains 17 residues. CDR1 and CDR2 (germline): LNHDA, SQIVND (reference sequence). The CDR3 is CASRRSGGTSSIYEQYF. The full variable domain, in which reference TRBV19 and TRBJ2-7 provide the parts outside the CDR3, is DGGITQSPKYLFRKEGQNVTLSCEQNLNHDAMYWYRQDPGQGLRLIYYSQIVNDFQKGDIAEGYSVSREKKESFPLTVTSAQKNPTAFYLCASRRSGGTSSIYEQYFGPGTRLTVT.

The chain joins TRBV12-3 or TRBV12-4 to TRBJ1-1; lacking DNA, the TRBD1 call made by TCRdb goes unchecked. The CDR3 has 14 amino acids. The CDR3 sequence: CASSLGRGYTEAFF.

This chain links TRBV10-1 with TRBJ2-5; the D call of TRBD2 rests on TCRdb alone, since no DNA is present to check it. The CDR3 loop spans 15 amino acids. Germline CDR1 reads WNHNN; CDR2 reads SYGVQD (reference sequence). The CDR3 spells CASSITSGIGETQYF.

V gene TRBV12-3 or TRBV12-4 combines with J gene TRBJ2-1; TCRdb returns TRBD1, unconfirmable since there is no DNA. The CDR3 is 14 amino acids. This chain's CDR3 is CASSLAKGPTSQFF.

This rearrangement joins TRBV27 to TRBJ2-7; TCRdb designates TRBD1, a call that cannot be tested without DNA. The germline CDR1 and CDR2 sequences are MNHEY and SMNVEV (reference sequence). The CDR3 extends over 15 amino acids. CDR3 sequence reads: CASSLRGTGGLEQYF.